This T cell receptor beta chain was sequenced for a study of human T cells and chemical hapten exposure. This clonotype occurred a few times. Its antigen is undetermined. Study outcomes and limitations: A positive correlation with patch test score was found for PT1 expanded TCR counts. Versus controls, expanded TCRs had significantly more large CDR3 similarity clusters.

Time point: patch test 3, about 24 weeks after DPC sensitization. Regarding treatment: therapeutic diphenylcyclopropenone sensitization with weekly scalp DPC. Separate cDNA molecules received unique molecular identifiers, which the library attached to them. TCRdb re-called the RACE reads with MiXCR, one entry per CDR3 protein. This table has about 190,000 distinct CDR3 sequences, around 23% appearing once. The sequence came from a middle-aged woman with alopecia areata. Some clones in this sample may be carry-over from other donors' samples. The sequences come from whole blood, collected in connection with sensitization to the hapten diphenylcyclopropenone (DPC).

CDR3 sequence (DNA): TGTGCCAGCAGCCATGGGACACACTCTGGGGCCAACGTCCTGACTTTC. Protein: CASSHGTHSGANVLTF. This chain uses TRBV7-9 with TRBJ2-6; TRBD1 might be the D (6 bases). Trimming cost V 5 bases and J 0 bases, with 11 bases left between them. CDR3 length: 16 residues. The germline V gene encodes CDR1 SEHNR and CDR2 FQNEAQ (reference sequence).